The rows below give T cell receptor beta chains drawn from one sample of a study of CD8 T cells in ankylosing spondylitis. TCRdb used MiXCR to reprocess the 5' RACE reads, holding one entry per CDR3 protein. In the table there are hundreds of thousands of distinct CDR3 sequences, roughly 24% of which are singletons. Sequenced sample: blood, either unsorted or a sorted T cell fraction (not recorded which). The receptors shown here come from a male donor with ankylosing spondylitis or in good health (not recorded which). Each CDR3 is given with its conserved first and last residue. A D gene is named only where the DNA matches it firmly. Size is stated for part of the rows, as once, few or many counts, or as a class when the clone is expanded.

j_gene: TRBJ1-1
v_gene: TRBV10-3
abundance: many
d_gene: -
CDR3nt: TGTGCCATCAGTGATAAAATGCAAGCGGGGAACACTGAAGCTTTCTTT
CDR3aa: CAISDKMQAGNTEAFF

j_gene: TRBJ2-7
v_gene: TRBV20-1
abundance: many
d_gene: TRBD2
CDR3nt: TGCAGTGCTAGAGTTTCTAGCGGGAGGGACTACGAGCAGTACTTC
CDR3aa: CSARVSSGRDYEQYF

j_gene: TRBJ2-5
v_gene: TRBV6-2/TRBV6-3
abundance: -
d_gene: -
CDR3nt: TGTGCCAGCAGTTACTCGAAAGAGACCCAGTACTTC
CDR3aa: CASSYSKETQYF

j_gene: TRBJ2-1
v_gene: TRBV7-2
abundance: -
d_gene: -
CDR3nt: TGTGCCAGCAGCGCCTCGGGGACCTCCTACAATGAGCAGTTCTTC
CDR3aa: CASSASGTSYNEQFF

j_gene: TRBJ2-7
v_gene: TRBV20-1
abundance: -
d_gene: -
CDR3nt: TGCAGTCCGACTCCTGAAGGCTACGAGCAGTACTTC
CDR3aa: CSPTPEGYEQYF

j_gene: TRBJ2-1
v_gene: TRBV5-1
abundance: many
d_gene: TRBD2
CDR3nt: TGCGCCAGCAGCTCCAAGCTTGGCACGGGAGGGATACCAACCTACAATGAGCAGTTCTTC
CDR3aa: CASSSKLGTGGIPTYNEQFF

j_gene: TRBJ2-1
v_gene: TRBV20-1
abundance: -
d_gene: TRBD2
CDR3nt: TGCAGTGTCAGCGGGGGAGCCATCCTTTCCTACAATGAGCAGTTCTTC
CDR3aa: CSVSGGAILSYNEQFF

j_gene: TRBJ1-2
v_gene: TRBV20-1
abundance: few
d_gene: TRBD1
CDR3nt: TGCAGTGCTAGAGATCGAGGACAGGGGATAAGGGGCTACACCTTC
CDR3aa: CSARDRGQGIRGYTF

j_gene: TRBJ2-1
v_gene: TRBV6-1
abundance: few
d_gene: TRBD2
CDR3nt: TGTGCCAGCAGTGAAGCGGCTAGCGGGGGGAGGCGGAATGAGCAGTTCTTC
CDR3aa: CASSEAASGGRRNEQFF

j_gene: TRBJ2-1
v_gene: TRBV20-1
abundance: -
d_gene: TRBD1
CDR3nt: TGCAGTGCTACCAACCCACAGGGGGGCGCTTACAATGAGCAGTTCTTC
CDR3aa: CSATNPQGGAYNEQFF

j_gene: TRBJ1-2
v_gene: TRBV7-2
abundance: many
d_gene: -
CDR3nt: TGTGCCAGCAGCTTAGGGTCAGGATTGAGCTATGGCTACACCTTC
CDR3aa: CASSLGSGLSYGYTF

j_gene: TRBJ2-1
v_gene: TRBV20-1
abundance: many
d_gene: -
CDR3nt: TGCAGTGCTATTGGGATCAATGAGCAGTTCTTC
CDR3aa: CSAIGINEQFF

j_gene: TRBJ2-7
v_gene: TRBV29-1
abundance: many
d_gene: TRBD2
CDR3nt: TGCAGCGTTGGAACTAGCGGGACCTACGAGCAGTACTTC
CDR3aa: CSVGTSGTYEQYF

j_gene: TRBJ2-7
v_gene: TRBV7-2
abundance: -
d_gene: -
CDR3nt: TGTGCCAGCAGCCTCTACCATAGCGGACCGAGCTACGAGCAGTACTTC
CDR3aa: CASSLYHSGPSYEQYF

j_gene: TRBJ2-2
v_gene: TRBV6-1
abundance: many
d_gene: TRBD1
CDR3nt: TGTGCCAGCAGGGTCGACAGGGCGAACACCGGGGAGCTGTTTTTT
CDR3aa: CASRVDRANTGELFF

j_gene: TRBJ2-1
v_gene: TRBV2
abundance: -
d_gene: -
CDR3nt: TGTGCCAGCAGTGAAGGCCCTAAAAGCGCCTTC
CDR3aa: CASSEGPKSAF

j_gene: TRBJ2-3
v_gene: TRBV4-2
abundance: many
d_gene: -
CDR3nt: TGTGCCAGCAGCCTGACACTACACACAGATACGCAGTATTTT
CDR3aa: CASSLTLHTDTQYF

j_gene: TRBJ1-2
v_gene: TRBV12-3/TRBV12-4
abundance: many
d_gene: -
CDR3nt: TGTGCCAGCAGTATGTCGACGGATGGCTACACCTTC
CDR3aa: CASSMSTDGYTF

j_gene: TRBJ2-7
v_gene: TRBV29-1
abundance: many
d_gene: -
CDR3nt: TGCAGCGCCAGCAGGGGTGCCTACGAGCAGTACTTC
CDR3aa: CSASRGAYEQYF

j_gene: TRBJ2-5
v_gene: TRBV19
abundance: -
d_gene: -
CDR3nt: TGTGCCAGTGCAGGGGATGCGGCCCAAGAGACCCAGTACTTC
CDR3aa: CASAGDAAQETQYF

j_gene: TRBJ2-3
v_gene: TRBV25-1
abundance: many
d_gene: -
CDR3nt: TGTGCCAGCTGCCGGGCTGGTAGCACAGATACGCAGTATTTT
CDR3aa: CASCRAGSTDTQYF

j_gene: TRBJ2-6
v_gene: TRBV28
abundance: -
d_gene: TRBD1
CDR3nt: TGTGCCAGCAGCCCCAGACAGGGTTCCTCTGGGGCCAACGTCCTGACTTTC
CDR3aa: CASSPRQGSSGANVLTF

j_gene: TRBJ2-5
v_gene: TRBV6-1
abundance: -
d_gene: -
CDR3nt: TGTGCCAGCAGTCGAGGGGCGGGAGAGACCCAGTACTTC
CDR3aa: CASSRGAGETQYF

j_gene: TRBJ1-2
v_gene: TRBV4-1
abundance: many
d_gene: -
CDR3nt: TGCGCCAGCAGCCAAGTTGAGGGACACCCGAGCGACTACACCTTC
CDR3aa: CASSQVEGHPSDYTF

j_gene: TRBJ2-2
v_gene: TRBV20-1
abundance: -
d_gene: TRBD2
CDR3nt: TGCAGTGCCAACCTAGCGGGAGGTAACACCGGGGAGCTGTTTTTT
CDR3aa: CSANLAGGNTGELFF

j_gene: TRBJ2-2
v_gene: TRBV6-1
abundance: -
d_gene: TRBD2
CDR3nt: TGTGCCAGCGCCCCGGGACTAGCCGTCGGGGAGCTGTTTTTT
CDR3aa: CASAPGLAVGELFF

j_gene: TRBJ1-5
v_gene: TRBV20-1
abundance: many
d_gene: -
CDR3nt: TGCAGTGCTAGAGACGGACCCGATCAGCCCCAGCATTTT
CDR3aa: CSARDGPDQPQHF

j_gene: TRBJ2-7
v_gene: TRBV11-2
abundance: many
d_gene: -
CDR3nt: TGTGCCAGCAGCTTAGTCTCACACTCCTACGAGCAGTACTTC
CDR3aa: CASSLVSHSYEQYF

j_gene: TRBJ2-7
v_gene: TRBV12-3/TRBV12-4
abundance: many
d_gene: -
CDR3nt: TGTGCCAGCAGTTTCACCCGTACAGGATACGGCGACGAGCAGTACTTC
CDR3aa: CASSFTRTGYGDEQYF

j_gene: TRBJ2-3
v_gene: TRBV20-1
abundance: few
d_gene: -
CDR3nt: TGCAGTGCTAGACGGTCGGTTCTTAGCACAGATACGCAGTATTTT
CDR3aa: CSARRSVLSTDTQYF

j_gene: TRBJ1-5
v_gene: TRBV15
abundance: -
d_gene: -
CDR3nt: TGTGCCACCAGCAGAGGAGTAGTGGGAAATCAGCCCCAGCATTTT
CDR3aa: CATSRGVVGNQPQHF

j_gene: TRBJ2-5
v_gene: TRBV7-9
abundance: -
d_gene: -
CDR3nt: TGTGCCAGCAGCTTCTCTGATAGGGAGACCCAGTACTTC
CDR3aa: CASSFSDRETQYF

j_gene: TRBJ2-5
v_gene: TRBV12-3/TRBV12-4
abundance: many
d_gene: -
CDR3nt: TGTGCCAGCAGTTTAACGCAGGGCCAAGAGACCCAGTACTTC
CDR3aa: CASSLTQGQETQYF

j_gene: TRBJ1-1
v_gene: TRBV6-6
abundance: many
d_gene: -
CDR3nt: TGTGCCAGCAGAAGGACAGACTACACTGAAGCTTTCTTT
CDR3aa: CASRRTDYTEAFF

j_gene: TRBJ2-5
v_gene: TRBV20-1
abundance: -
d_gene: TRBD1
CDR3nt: TGCAGTGCTCCCCAGGGGGCGGGTCAAGAGACCCAGTACTTC
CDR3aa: CSAPQGAGQETQYF

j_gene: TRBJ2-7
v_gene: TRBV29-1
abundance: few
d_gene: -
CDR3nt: TGCAGCGCCCTAGACAGTACCTACGAGCAGTACTTC
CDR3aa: CSALDSTYEQYF

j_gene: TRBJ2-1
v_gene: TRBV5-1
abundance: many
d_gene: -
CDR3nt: TGCGCCAGCAGCTTGGGGGGTAGTAGCAATGAGCAGTTCTTC
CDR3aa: CASSLGGSSNEQFF

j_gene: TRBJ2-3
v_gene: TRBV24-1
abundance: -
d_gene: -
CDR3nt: TGTGCCACCAGTGATTTTCCAGACACAGATACGCAGTATTTT
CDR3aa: CATSDFPDTDTQYF

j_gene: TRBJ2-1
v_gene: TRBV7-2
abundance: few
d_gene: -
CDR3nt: TGTGCCAGCAGCCCACGTTGGCGGGACAATGAGCAGTTCTTC
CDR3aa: CASSPRWRDNEQFF

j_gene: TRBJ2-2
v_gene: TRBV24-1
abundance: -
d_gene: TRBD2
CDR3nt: TGTGCCACCAGTGTATCGGGAGGTACCGGGGAGCTGTTTTTT
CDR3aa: CATSVSGGTGELFF

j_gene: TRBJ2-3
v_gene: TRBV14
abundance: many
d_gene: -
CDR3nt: TGTGCCAGCAGCCTCCGGGACATAAGCACAGATACGCAGTATTTT
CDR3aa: CASSLRDISTDTQYF

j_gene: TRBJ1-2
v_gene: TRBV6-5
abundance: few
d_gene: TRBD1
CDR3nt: TGTGCCAGCAGTTACATCGACAGGGGAGAAGGCTACACCTTC
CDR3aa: CASSYIDRGEGYTF

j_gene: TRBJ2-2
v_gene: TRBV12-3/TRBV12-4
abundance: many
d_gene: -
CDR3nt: TGTGCCAGCAGTCCCCGACAGTACACCGGGGAGCTGTTTTTT
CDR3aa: CASSPRQYTGELFF

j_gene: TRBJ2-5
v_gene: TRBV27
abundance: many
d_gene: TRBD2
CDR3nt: TGTGCCAGCAGTTCCGCTAGGACTAGCGGGAGGTTAGAGACCCAGTACTTC
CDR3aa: CASSSARTSGRLETQYF

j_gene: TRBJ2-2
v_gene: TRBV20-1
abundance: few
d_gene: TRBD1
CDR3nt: TGCAGTGCTACAAAGACAGGGCCTAACACCGGGGAGCTGTTTTTT
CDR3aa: CSATKTGPNTGELFF

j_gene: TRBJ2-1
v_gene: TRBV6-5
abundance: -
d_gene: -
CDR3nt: TGTGCCAGCACCCGGGACAATGAGCAGTTCTTC
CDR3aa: CASTRDNEQFF

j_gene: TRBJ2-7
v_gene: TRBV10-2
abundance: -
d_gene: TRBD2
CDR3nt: TGCGCCAGCAGTGGTCCCGGGACTAACTACGTGCAGTACTTC
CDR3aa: CASSGPGTNYVQYF

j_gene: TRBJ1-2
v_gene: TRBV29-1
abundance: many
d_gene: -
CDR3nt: TGCAGCGTTGAGGGGGGGGCGCATGGCTACACCTTC
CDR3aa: CSVEGGAHGYTF

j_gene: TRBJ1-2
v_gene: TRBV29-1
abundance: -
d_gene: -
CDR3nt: TGCAGCGTTGAGCAGAATAACTATGGCTACACCTTC
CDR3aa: CSVEQNNYGYTF

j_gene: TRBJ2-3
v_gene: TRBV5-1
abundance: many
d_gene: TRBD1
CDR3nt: TGCGCCAGCAGTCAGGGACAGGCCAACACAGATACGCAGTATTTT
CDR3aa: CASSQGQANTDTQYF

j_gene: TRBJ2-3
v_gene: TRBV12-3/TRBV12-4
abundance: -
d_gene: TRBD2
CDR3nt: TGTACCTGCAGTTTCGGACTAGCGGGAGGGTACGGCACAGATACGCAGTATTTT
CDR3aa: CTCSFGLAGGYGTDTQYF